This T cell receptor beta chain was recovered during a study of early T cells in non-severe SARS-CoV-2 infection (dated by TCRdb to the early 2020s). Regarding the study in general: Bulk RNA from unsorted whole blood was used for TCR sequencing, so alpha and beta chains could not be paired. The paper's findings and limits, for the study overall: VDJdb matching was skewed toward anti-spike CD8 responses, so virus-specific expansions were likely underestimated and private and CD4 specificities were missed.

A case-control design nested within a healthcare worker cohort in London, UK, was used, with weekly nasopharyngeal swab PCR tests and blood sampling performed. Healthcare workers were enrolled in the week of the UK lockdown, from 23 to 31 March 2020, and were followed every week for up to roughly 16 weeks. Libraries were made using 5' RACE. The sequencing machine was a NextSeq 500. The TCR library protocol attached unique molecular identifiers to individual cDNA molecules to correct for sequencing error and PCR bias. Both TCR alpha and beta chains were sequenced, and tight co-correlation was observed between alpha and beta sequence abundances in each sample. On the authors' methods: Decombinator V4 was used to annotate TCR sequences for V gene, J gene and CDR3. Expanded TCRs were defined as changing significantly between any two time points under a Poisson model with p below 0.0001. TCR abundances were normalised to the total number of TCRs sequenced per sample and expressed as counts per million. TRAV1-2 paired with TRAJ12, TRAJ20 or TRAJ33 defined MAIT TCRs, while TRAV10 paired with TRAJ18 defined iNKT TCRs. VDJdb, accessed on 1 November 2021, was searched for TCRs annotated for CMV, EBV and SARS-CoV-2, and TCRs annotated for more than one antigen were excluded. In-frame beta chains were kept once TCRdb had trimmed the public reads at Q25 with fastp and called clones with MiXCR. Merged by CDR3 protein, the rows form single entries marked with the most common genes and DNA. TCRdb, not the authors, supplied the V and J calls. The sample yields tens of thousands of distinct CDR3 sequences; roughly 8% were counted once. The top ten constitute around an eighth of the sample.

This clonotype was counted at least ten times. Which antigen it targets is not known. No quality values exist for individual bases; no much larger clone is one base distant. The germline V gene specifies KGHSH as CDR1 and LQKENI as CDR2. V is clipped by 2 bases and J by 3 bases, and the sequence between their germline boundaries is 14 bases long. From its cysteine to its phenylalanine, the CDR3 spans 15 amino acids. Only the CDR3 portion is preserved as DNA: 45 bases, with reading frame beginning at the first base. The chain is encoded by TRBV18 joined to TRBJ2-7; TRBD1 is a weak D gene call, 5 bases matching. This receptor was taken from an adult who was a healthcare worker with PCR-confirmed SARS-CoV-2 infection or an uninfected control (not recorded which). The source material was whole blood, sampled at baseline. The sequenced DNA: TGTGCCAGCTCACCAGGGGATCAGGGTTACTACGAGCAGTACTTC. Its protein product is CASSPGDQGYYEQYF.